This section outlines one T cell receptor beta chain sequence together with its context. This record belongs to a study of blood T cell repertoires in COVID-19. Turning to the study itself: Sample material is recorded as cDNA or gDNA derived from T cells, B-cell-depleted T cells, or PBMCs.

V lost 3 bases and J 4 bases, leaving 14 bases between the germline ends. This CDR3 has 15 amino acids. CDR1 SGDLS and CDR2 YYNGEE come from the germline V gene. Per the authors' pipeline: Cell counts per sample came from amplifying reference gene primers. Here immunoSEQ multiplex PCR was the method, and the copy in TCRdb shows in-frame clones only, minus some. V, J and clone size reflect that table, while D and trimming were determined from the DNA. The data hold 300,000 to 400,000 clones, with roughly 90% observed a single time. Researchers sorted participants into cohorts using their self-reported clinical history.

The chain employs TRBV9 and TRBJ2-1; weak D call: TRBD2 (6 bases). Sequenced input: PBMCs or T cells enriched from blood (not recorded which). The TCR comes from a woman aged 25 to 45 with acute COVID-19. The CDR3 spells CASSGGARTYNEQFF. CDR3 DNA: TGTGCCAGCAGCGGCGGGGCTAGGACTTACAATGAGCAGTTCTTC. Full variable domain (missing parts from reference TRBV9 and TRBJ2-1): DSGVTQTPKHLITATGQRVTLRCSPRSGDLSVYWYQQSLDQGLQFLIQYYNGEERAKGNILERFSAQQFPDLHSELNLSSLELGDSALYFCASSGGARTYNEQFFGPGTRLTVL.